The 3 T cell receptor beta chains in this list originate from one sample, sequenced in a study of a mutant IDH1 vaccine in newly diagnosed glioma. The protocol was immunoSEQ multiplex PCR, while the TCRdb copy is restricted to in-frame clones and leaves out a portion. The sample lists around 41,000 clones; 75% to 90% were seen once. As to time point: week 35, safety follow-up. Vaccine doses each comprised 300 ug of mutant IDH1 20-mer peptide, with topical imiquimod. No cognate antigen is known for these TCRs. The sample was PBMCs, taken from a glioma patient whose treatment included an IDH1 peptide vaccine. The origin of the receptors is a man aged 40-49 years with glioma.

The rearrangement joins TRBV2 to TRBJ2-7; 8 nucleotides line up with TRBD2. Germline CDR1 reads SNHLY; CDR2 reads FYNNEI. V lost 5 bases and J lost 0; bases outside the gene matches: 9. The CDR3 contains 16 residues. The CDR3 region has the DNA TGTGCCAGCAGTACCCGACTAGCGCGGACCTCCTACGAGCAGTACTTC. Translating gives CASSTRLARTSYEQYF.

This chain uses TRBV6-1 with TRBJ1-1; possible D gene TRBD1, 6 bases. CDR1 MNHNS and CDR2 SASEGT come from the germline V gene. V shed 8 bases and J shed 4 bases, with 14 bases lying between them. This CDR3 region has 13 residues. The CDR3 region has the DNA TGTGCCAGCGGGGGCCCTAGGGGCACTGAAGCTTTCTTT. This gives the protein CASGGPRGTEAFF.

This rearrangement joins TRBV4-1 to TRBJ1-6; D not certain. Trimming took 4 bases from V and 3 from J, leaving 13 bases between them. Germline V gene lookup returns CDR1 MGHRA and CDR2 YSYEKL. This CDR3 spans 16 amino acids. Here the CDR3 DNA reads TGCGCCAGCAGCCCGCCCGCTGGTATCTATAATTCACCCCTCCACTTT. Translated: CASSPPAGIYNSPLHF.